This is a list of T cell receptor beta chains from one sample in a study of blood T cell repertoires in COVID-19. TCRdb keeps only in-frame clones here, not all; method: immunoSEQ multiplex PCR. In the table there are around 110,000 clones, around 80% of which are singletons. The source material was peripheral blood. The receptors derive from a man aged 60 to 69 with active or convalescent COVID-19. The CDR3 runs from the conserved cysteine through the conserved F or W. D genes are given only for firm matches. Only some rows state a clone size, as once, few, many or a class for expanded clones.

>16|.|TRBV5-1|TRBJ2-3|TRBD2
TGCGCCAGCATGAGTTTCGGACTAGCGGTGACAGATACGCAGTATTTT
CASMSFGLAVTDTQYF
>16|.|TRBV7-9|TRBJ2-3|TRBD1
TGTGCCAGCAGCTACCAACAGGGGTCTGGCACAGATACGCAGTATTTT
CASSYQQGSGTDTQYF
>17|.|TRBV2|TRBJ2-3|TRBD2
TGTGCCAGCTGCTCGGGACTAGCGGACCGTAGCACAGATACGCAGTATTTT
CASCSGLADRSTDTQYF
>16|few|TRBV28|TRBJ1-1|.
TGTGCCAGCAGTTTAGGACTCGGCACCTTGAACACTGAAGCTTTCTTT
CASSLGLGTLNTEAFF
>14|.|TRBV5-4|TRBJ2-7|TRBD1
TGTGCCAGCAGCGAGGGACAGGGCAGGAACGAGCAGTACTTC
CASSEGQGRNEQYF
>15|.|TRBV5-1|TRBJ2-2|TRBD1
TGCGCCAGCAGCACAGGGGAAGCGAACACCGGGGAGCTGTTTTTT
CASSTGEANTGELFF
>15|.|TRBV5-1|TRBJ2-2|.
TGCGCCAGCGGGCCGGGACTCCAAGTAGTCGGGGAGCTGTTTTTT
CASGPGLQVVGELFF
>16|.|TRBV5-8|TRBJ1-2|TRBD1
TGTGCCAGCAGCTTGATGACAGGACAGGGGACCTATGGCTACACCTTC
CASSLMTGQGTYGYTF
>13|.|TRBV2|TRBJ2-7|TRBD1
TGTGCCAGCAGGGGGACAGTGGAATACGAGCAGTACTTC
CASRGTVEYEQYF
>16|.|TRBV6-2/TRBV6-3|TRBJ1-2|.
TGTGCCAGCAGCGGCCCCGGCGGTCAGTCAAACTATGGCTACACCTTC
CASSGPGGQSNYGYTF
>13|once|TRBV30|TRBJ2-7|.
TGTGCCTGGAGTGTTGGGGCCCCCTACGAGCAGTACTTC
CAWSVGAPYEQYF
>14|few|TRBV2|TRBJ1-4|.
TGTGCCAGCAGTTCCTTCCAGACTAATGAAAAACTGTTTTTT
CASSSFQTNEKLFF
>13|.|TRBV6-6|TRBJ2-7|.
TGTGCCAGCAGTTACTCCTCCAGGTCCGAGCAGTACTTC
CASSYSSRSEQYF
>15|once|TRBV9|TRBJ1-1|.
TGTGCCAGCAGCGTTACTGGACAGTTGAACACTGAAGCTTTCTTT
CASSVTGQLNTEAFF
>14|.|TRBV7-3|TRBJ2-3|TRBD1
TGTGCCAGCAGCTTACGGAACAGGGGGCAGGCGCAGTATTTT
CASSLRNRGQAQYF
>15|.|TRBV7-8|TRBJ1-6|TRBD1
TGTGCCAGCAGCTTATCGGACAGGTCGTCCCCCACCCTCCACTTT
CASSLSDRSSPTLHF
>17|.|TRBV10-3|TRBJ1-1|.
TGTGCCATCAGTGAGTCAGCCCTCAGCAGGGGGAACACTGAAGCTTTCTTT
CAISESALSRGNTEAFF
>15|.|TRBV30|TRBJ1-1|.
TGTGCCTGGAGTGTAAGTATTACAAAGAACACTGAAGCTTTCTTT
CAWSVSITKNTEAFF
>16|few|TRBV24-1|TRBJ2-7|TRBD1
TGTGCCACCAGTGATCCCCGGGACAGGGGGCTCTACGAGCAGTACTTC
CATSDPRDRGLYEQYF
>12|many|TRBV10-3|TRBJ1-6|.
TGTGCCATCAAAGGGGCGAGGTCACCCCTCCACTTT
CAIKGARSPLHF
>13|.|TRBV5-1|TRBJ1-2|TRBD1
TGCGCCAGCAGCCTAGGACAGGGCGATGGCTACACCTTC
CASSLGQGDGYTF
>14|.|TRBV6-5|TRBJ2-7|.
TGTGCCAGCAGCGACGGCGGGACTTTCTACGAGCAGTACTTC
CASSDGGTFYEQYF
>15|once|TRBV5-6|TRBJ1-1|.
TGTGCCAGCAGCCATTCGACAGCGTTGGGCACTGAAGCTTTCTTT
CASSHSTALGTEAFF
>15|.|TRBV7-2|TRBJ2-1|TRBD2
TGTGCCAGCAGCTTAGGTGGACTAGCGGACAATGAGCAGTTCTTC
CASSLGGLADNEQFF
>12|.|TRBV24-1|TRBJ2-1|.
TGTGCCACCGGTACAGCCTACAATGAGCAGTTCTTC
CATGTAYNEQFF
>15|.|TRBV11-1|TRBJ1-2|TRBD1
TGTGCCAGCAGCCTTCGGGACAGGAGCCCCTATGGCTACACCTTC
CASSLRDRSPYGYTF
>12|.|TRBV7-9|TRBJ1-2|.
TGTGCCAGCAGCCTAGACAGGCTGTACTACACCTTC
CASSLDRLYYTF
>15|.|TRBV5-1|TRBJ1-1|TRBD1
TGCGCCAGCAGCCCACAGGGGGCCAAGAACACTGAAGCTTTCTTT
CASSPQGAKNTEAFF
>14|.|TRBV18|TRBJ2-2|.
TGTGCCAGCTCACCCGTCGCGAACACCGGGGAGCTGTTTTTT
CASSPVANTGELFF
>14|.|TRBV7-2|TRBJ2-3|.
TGTGCCAGCACCCCACTGTTGAGCACAGATACGCAGTATTTT
CASTPLLSTDTQYF
>16|once|TRBV12-5|TRBJ2-7|TRBD1
TGTGCTAGTGGTTTGGTGCTACAGGGGGTCCGCTACGAGCAGTACTTC
CASGLVLQGVRYEQYF
>18|.|TRBV28|TRBJ2-5|TRBD1
TGTGCCAGCAGTTCCCTGAGGGCCCGACAGGGGGCAGGGGAGACCCAGTACTTC
CASSSLRARQGAGETQYF